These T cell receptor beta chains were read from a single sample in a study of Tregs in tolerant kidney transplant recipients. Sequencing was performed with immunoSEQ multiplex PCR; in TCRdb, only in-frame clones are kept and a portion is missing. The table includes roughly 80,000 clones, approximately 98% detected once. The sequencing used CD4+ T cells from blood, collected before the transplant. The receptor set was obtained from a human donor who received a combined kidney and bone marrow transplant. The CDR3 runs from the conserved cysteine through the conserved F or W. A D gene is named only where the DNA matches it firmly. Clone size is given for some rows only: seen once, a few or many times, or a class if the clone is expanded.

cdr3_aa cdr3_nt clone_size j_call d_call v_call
CASSPMTGVRPQHF TGTGCCAGCAGCCCAATGACAGGGGTTCGGCCCCAGCATTTT - TRBJ1-5 TRBD1 TRBV28
CASSVREGTYEQYF TGTGCCAGCAGCGTACGTGAGGGAACCTACGAGCAGTACTTC - TRBJ2-7 - TRBV9
CASSSTGHSNTEAFF TGTGCCAGCAGCTCAACGGGACACTCGAACACTGAAGCTTTCTTT - TRBJ1-1 - TRBV7-9
CAWSTYSNRVRGYTF TGTGCCTGGAGTACCTACTCCAACAGGGTACGTGGCTACACCTTC - TRBJ1-2 - TRBV30
CASSEAAGTSAYEQFF TGTGCCAGCAGTGAAGCGGCCGGGACTAGTGCCTATGAGCAGTTCTTC - TRBJ2-1 TRBD2 TRBV6-1
CASSVHGLAGGTDTQYF TGTGCCAGCAGTGTTCATGGACTAGCGGGGGGAACTGATACGCAGTATTTT - TRBJ2-3 TRBD2 TRBV2
CASSSPIRTGEAFF TGTGCCAGCAGCTCACCGATACGGACAGGGGAGGCTTTCTTT - TRBJ1-1 TRBD1 TRBV5-6
CASTFIPGDTGELFF TGTGCCAGCACCTTCATCCCGGGAGACACCGGGGAGCTGTTTTTT - TRBJ2-2 - TRBV6-5
CASSLYGTSKPYGYTF TGTGCCAGCAGCTTATATGGGACATCCAAACCCTATGGCTACACCTTC - TRBJ1-2 - TRBV7-2
CASSARTGANTEAFF TGTGCCAGCAGCGCCCGGACAGGGGCAAACACTGAAGCTTTCTTT - TRBJ1-1 TRBD1 TRBV4-2
CASSPGLAGGTDTQYF TGTGCCAGCAGTCCGGGACTAGCGGGAGGAACAGATACGCAGTATTTT - TRBJ2-3 TRBD2 TRBV6-4
CASSLRGQGYSGNTIYF TGTGCCAGCAGTTTGAGGGGACAGGGCTACTCTGGAAACACCATATATTTT - TRBJ1-3 TRBD1 TRBV7-6
CASSNGLAAEQFF TGTGCCAGCAGCAACGGGTTGGCGGCAGAGCAGTTCTTC - TRBJ2-1 - TRBV6-5
CASSLRGNRGTGELFF TGTGCCAGCAGCTTACGGGGGAACCGGGGGACCGGGGAGCTGTTTTTT - TRBJ2-2 - TRBV7-2
CASSTAQGAVYGYTF TGTGCCAGTAGTACAGCACAGGGGGCTGTATATGGCTACACCTTC - TRBJ1-2 TRBD1 TRBV19
CASNTGLATNEQYF TGTGCCAGCAACACGGGACTAGCAACGAACGAGCAGTACTTC - TRBJ2-7 TRBD2 TRBV27
CASSPPGQRIQETQYF TGTGCCAGCTCACCACCGGGGCAGAGAATCCAAGAGACCCAGTACTTC - TRBJ2-5 - TRBV18
CASSDSTVYEQYF TGTGCCAGCAGTGACTCGACAGTTTACGAGCAGTACTTC - TRBJ2-7 - TRBV6-4
CASSPRRARGREQYF TGTGCCAGCAGCCCACGCAGAGCCCGGGGTAGGGAGCAGTACTTC - TRBJ2-7 - TRBV7-2
CASSIGAWASGNNEQFF TGTGCCAGTAGTATTGGGGCCTGGGCTAGCGGTAACAATGAGCAGTTCTTC - TRBJ2-1 TRBD2 TRBV19
CATSRDRLEYGYTF TGTGCCACCAGCAGAGACAGACTCGAATATGGCTACACCTTC - TRBJ1-2 - TRBV15
CATSRDPRGKKLFF TGTGCCACCAGCAGAGATCCCCGGGGAAAAAAACTGTTTTTT - TRBJ1-4 - TRBV15
CASSQQPSSGGDNEQFF TGTGCCAGCAGCCAACAACCTTCTAGCGGAGGTGACAATGAGCAGTTCTTC - TRBJ2-1 TRBD2 TRBV4-2
CAWSFKRGGTSPLHF TGTGCCTGGAGTTTTAAAAGGGGTGGTACTTCACCCCTCCACTTT once TRBJ1-6 - TRBV30
CASSIRGRNTGELFF TGTGCCAGTAGTATTAGAGGCAGGAACACCGGGGAGCTGTTTTTT - TRBJ2-2 - TRBV19
CASSPQRGVDTQYF TGTGCCAGCAGCCCCCAGCGGGGGGTGGATACGCAGTATTTT once TRBJ2-3 TRBD2 TRBV2
CASQFAPGLATNTGELFF TGCGCCAGCCAATTCGCCCCGGGACTAGCGACGAACACCGGGGAGCTGTTTTTT - TRBJ2-2 TRBD2 TRBV10-1
CASSQDSRGYEQYF TGCGCCAGCAGCCAAGATTCCAGGGGCTACGAGCAGTACTTC - TRBJ2-7 - TRBV4-3
CASRKMGGGGGYTF TGTGCCAGCAGAAAGATGGGGGGTGGGGGAGGCTACACCTTC - TRBJ1-2 - TRBV28
CASSEYPTGDSGELFF TGTGCCAGCAGTGAATATCCGACAGGGGATAGCGGGGAGCTGTTTTTT once TRBJ2-2 TRBD1 TRBV25-1
CASSAAPFYGYTF TGTGCCAGCAGCGCGGCACCTTTCTATGGCTACACCTTC once TRBJ1-2 - TRBV28
CASNPLRGMNTEAFF TGTGCCAGCAACCCCCTCCGGGGTATGAACACTGAAGCTTTCTTT - TRBJ1-1 - TRBV28
CASSPITGDTEAFF TGTGCCAGCAGCCCAATAACAGGGGACACTGAAGCTTTCTTT - TRBJ1-1 TRBD1 TRBV7-3
CASSPTTGRKAEAFF TGTGCCAGCAGCCCTACGACAGGCAGGAAAGCTGAAGCTTTCTTT once TRBJ1-1 - TRBV7-2
CSVALGNPVPRNYGYTF TGCAGCGTAGCCCTCGGCAACCCGGTACCGAGGAACTATGGCTACACCTTC - TRBJ1-2 - TRBV29-1
CASSPGGETQYF TGCGCCAGCAGCCCCGGGGGGGAGACCCAGTACTTC - TRBJ2-5 TRBD2 TRBV5-1